This TCR beta chain was recovered during a study of spatial heterogeneity in lung cancer. Unique molecular identifiers, one per molecule, were present on every TCR cDNA molecule. TCRdb re-derived calls from the 5' RACE reads in MiXCR, one entry per CDR3 protein. The sample contains about 44,000 distinct CDR3 sequences, around 15% of which appear only once. The time point: sample taken at primary tumor resection. Sequencing of whole RNA from tumor, nontumor lung or frozen PBMC involved no sorting. The material sequenced was PBMCs, taken at surgery. The TCR originated in a male donor with early-stage non-small cell lung cancer.

CDR3 loop: CASSYLSPWTTEAFF. The DNA for the CDR3 is TGTGCCAGCAGTTACTTGAGCCCCTGGACCACTGAAGCTTTCTTT. The rearrangement links TRBV6-2 or TRBV6-3 to TRBJ1-1; no clear D. This CDR3 is built from 15 residues. V lost 1 base to trimming and J lost 4 bases, with 13 bases between them. Germline CDR1 MNHEY, CDR2 SVGEGT.